The 22 T cell receptor beta chains in this list originate from one sample, sequenced in a study of blood T cell repertoires in COVID-19 (dated by TCRdb to the early 2020s). Library prep was done by the immunoSEQ multiplex PCR assay. The table was pulled from immuneACCESS by TCRdb, which kept in-frame rearrangements only. Such tables lose some clones; where checked, under half of the loss comes from unresolved V genes, and the rest has no known cause. Counted in this sample were a few hundred thousand clones; approximately 87% of them appeared once. Around 10% of the sample goes to the ten largest clones. The source material was PBMCs or T cells enriched from blood (not recorded which). These receptors were taken from a woman aged 45-59 years who had recovered from COVID-19.

This rearrangement joins TRBV12-3 or TRBV12-4 to TRBJ2-7; 7 nucleotides agree with TRBD2. The CDR3 has 13 residues. Trimming took 6 bases from V and 2 from J; bases not matched to a gene: 4. CDR3 bases: TGTGCCAGCAGCCTACTAGCGACCTACGAGCAGTACTTC. It translates to CASSLLATYEQYF.

The gene calls are TRBV4-1 and TRBJ1-4; tentatively, D is TRBD1 (5 bases). The CDR3 is 16 amino acids. V lost 0 bases, J lost 4 bases, and 12 bases lay in between. From germline, CDR1 is MGHRA and CDR2 YSYEKL. The chain's CDR3 is CASSQDYQGLNEKLFF. The CDR3 nucleotides read TGCGCCAGCAGCCAAGACTATCAGGGTCTTAATGAAAAACTGTTTTTT.

This rearrangement joins TRBV29-1 to TRBJ1-3; D is unresolved. The CDR3 is 14 amino acids. Trimming took 2 bases from V and 0 from J, leaving 8 bases between them. CDR1 and CDR2 from the germline V gene are SQVTM and ANQGSEA. CDR3 sequence reads: CSVEPEDSGNTIYF. The CDR3 nucleotides are TGCAGCGTTGAACCGGAGGACTCTGGAAACACCATATATTTT.

V and J are TRBV28 and TRBJ2-7; tentatively, D is TRBD1 (5 bases). V lost 2 bases, J lost 5 bases, and 10 bases lay in between. The CDR3 covers 13 residues. Germline V lookup: CDR1 MDHEN, CDR2 SYDVKM. The CDR3: CASSLQGYNEQYF. The DNA of the CDR3 is TGTGCCAGCAGTTTACAGGGCTACAACGAGCAGTACTTC.

The chain combines TRBV5-1 with TRBJ2-3, with a possible D match to TRBD1 (5 bases). Trimming cost V 4 bases and J 0 bases, with 9 bases left between them. In germline, CDR1 is SGHRS, CDR2 YFSETQ. The CDR3 extends over 14 amino acids. The CDR3 here is CASSRDSSTDTQYF. The DNA for the CDR3 is TGCGCCAGCAGCCGTGACAGTAGCACAGATACGCAGTATTTT.

In this sample, this clone turned up once. The J gene is TRBJ2-1, the V gene TRBV6-4; perhaps TRBD1 as D (5 bases). Trimming took 5 bases from V and 6 from J, leaving 11 bases between them. CDR1 and CDR2 (germline): MRHNA, SNTAGT. This CDR3 contains 13 residues. The CDR3 region is CASSSITGNEQFF. The CDR3 nucleotides are TGTGCCAGCAGTAGTATCACAGGCAATGAGCAGTTCTTC.

The chain employs TRBV19 and TRBJ1-5; TRBD1 aligns across 8 bases. Trimming at V came to 3 bases and at J to 1 base, leaving 2 bases not matched to a gene. Germline CDR1 reads LNHDA; CDR2 reads SQIVND (reference sequence). This CDR3 has 15 amino acids. This CDR3 reads CASSMDRASNQPQHF. In DNA form, the CDR3 reads TGTGCCAGTAGTATGGACAGGGCCAGCAATCAGCCCCAGCATTTT.

The chain joins TRBV6-5 to TRBJ1-1, with D possibly matching TRBD1 (6 bases). The germline gives CDR1 MNHEY, CDR2 SVGAGI. This CDR3 has 15 residues. Trimming removed 0 bases from V and 6 bases from J, with 14 bases in between. The CDR3 region is CASSYSGGRQSEAFF. The CDR3 bases are TGTGCCAGCAGTTACTCGGGGGGGCGACAATCTGAAGCTTTCTTT.

The DNA for the CDR3 is TGCAGTGCTAGTGCCCCTCGAGGCCCACTAGCCTATGGCTACACCTTC. Residues: CSASAPRGPLAYGYTF. The chain combines TRBV20-1 with TRBJ1-2; D uncertain. The V gene's germline CDR1 is DFQATT and CDR2 SNEGSKA (reference sequence). V gave up 3 bases and J gave up 4 bases, with 21 bases separating them. This CDR3 region has 16 residues.

This clone was seen just once. J is TRBJ2-3 and V is TRBV6-1; 11 positions agree with TRBD1. Germline V gene lookup returns CDR1 MNHNS and CDR2 SASEGT. This CDR3 is built from 15 residues. J lost 3 bases, V lost 3 bases, and 2 bases had no gene match. The CDR3 DNA follows: TGTGCCAGCAGTGAGGACAGGGGGCTGACAGATACGCAGTATTTT. Translating it yields CASSEDRGLTDTQYF.

The J gene is TRBJ1-1, the V gene TRBV28; 8 nucleotides line up with TRBD1. The CDR3 consists of 13 residues. In germline, CDR1 is MDHEN, CDR2 SYDVKM. The V gene end was trimmed by 4 bases and the J gene end by 4 bases; junction bases not matched to a gene: 2. The CDR3 reads CASSSQGGTEAFF. CDR3 in DNA: TGTGCCAGCAGTTCACAGGGGGGCACTGAAGCTTTCTTT.

The genes are TRBV7-2 and TRBJ2-5, with 14 nucleotides matching TRBD2. The germline CDR1 and CDR2 sequences are SGHTA and FQGNSA. The V and J ends lost 3 bases and 7 bases, in that order; junction bases with no gene match: 7. This CDR3 has 16 amino acids. The CDR3 DNA follows: TGTGCCAGCAGCTTGGGACTAGCGGGGGACCAGGGGACCCAGTACTTC. Translating gives CASSLGLAGDQGTQYF.

The J gene is TRBJ1-4, the V gene TRBV2, with a tentative D call TRBD1 (5 bases). The V end lost 5 bases, the J end lost 4 bases, and 17 bases lay between the germline ends. Germline V CDR1 and CDR2: SNHLY, FYNNEI. CDR3 length: 16 residues. The DNA for the CDR3 is TGTGCCAGCAGTTTGGGCCCAAAAGGGGTTAATGAAAAACTGTTTTTT. Translated, it gives CASSLGPKGVNEKLFF.

V and J are TRBV9 and TRBJ1-2, with a weak D call TRBD1 (5 bases). The CDR3 runs 13 residues. V was clipped by 3 bases and J by 7 bases, with 13 bases between them. CDR1 SGDLS and CDR2 YYNGEE come from the germline V gene. The CDR3 is CASSAQALSGYTF. The CDR3 nucleotides read TGTGCCAGCAGCGCACAGGCTCTCTCTGGCTACACCTTC. The entire variable domain, with the rest obtained from reference TRBV9 and TRBJ1-2, is as follows: DSGVTQTPKHLITATGQRVTLRCSPRSGDLSVYWYQQSLDQGLQFLIQYYNGEERAKGNILERFSAQQFPDLHSELNLSSLELGDSALYFCASSAQALSGYTFGSGTRLTVV.

The chain is built from TRBV5-6 and TRBJ2-1; possible D gene TRBD1, 6 bases. CDR1 is SGHDT, CDR2 YYEEEE, per germline. V lost 0 bases, J lost 7 bases, and 14 bases lay in between. This CDR3 has 15 residues. The CDR3 protein is CASSLGGAGTNEQFF. CDR3 DNA sequence: TGTGCCAGCAGCTTGGGAGGTGCAGGGACAAATGAGCAGTTCTTC.

The V gene is TRBV9, the J gene TRBJ2-3; D might be TRBD1 (6 bases). In germline, CDR1 is SGDLS, CDR2 YYNGEE. V lost 1 base and J 0 bases, leaving 15 bases between the germline ends. This CDR3 contains 17 residues. CDR3 coding DNA: TGTGCCAGCAGCGTAACTACAGGGCACGCGAGCACAGATACGCAGTATTTT. Its translation is CASSVTTGHASTDTQYF.

The rearrangement links TRBV24-1 to TRBJ2-7; 8 nucleotides align to TRBD1. CDR3 length equals 15 residues. CDR1 KGHDR and CDR2 SFDVKD come from the germline V gene. V lost 2 bases and J lost 0; bases outside the gene matches: 2. For the CDR3, the DNA is TGTGCCACCAGTGATTCAGGACAGGGCTCCTACGAGCAGTACTTC. Translated, it gives CATSDSGQGSYEQYF.

V usage is TRBV2 and J usage is TRBJ1-2, with 9 bases lining up with TRBD1. The CDR3 is 19 residues long. Germline V gene lookup returns CDR1 SNHLY and CDR2 FYNNEI. V trimming: 4 bases; J trimming: 8 bases; junction bases outside the gene matches: 23. In DNA form, the CDR3 reads TGTGCCAGCAGTGTCCCCACCCAAGGACAGGGGAGTTTGGTGGGGGGCTACACCTTC. Translation gives CASSVPTQGQGSLVGGYTF.

V and J are TRBV30 and TRBJ2-5, with 8 bases matching TRBD2. With 2 bases clipped from V and 2 bases from J, the junction kept 7 bases outside the gene matches. This CDR3 spans 15 amino acids. Germline CDR1 GTSNPN, CDR2 SVGIG (reference sequence). Written as DNA, the CDR3 is TGTGCCTGGAGTTCTGGGCTAGCGGGTCAAGAGACCCAGTACTTC. Its translation is CAWSSGLAGQETQYF.

The rearrangement links TRBV3-1 (or the pseudogene TRBV3-2) to TRBJ2-1, with 9 positions matching TRBD1. Germline V gene data show CDR1 as LGHDT and CDR2 as YNNKEL (reference sequence). The CDR3 runs to 18 residues. After removal of 4 bases from V and 7 bases from J, the junction contained 17 bases not matched to a gene. CDR3 loop: CASSRGGWGTGSTNEQFF. The CDR3 DNA sequence: TGTGCCAGCAGCCGAGGAGGGTGGGGGACAGGGAGTACTAATGAGCAGTTCTTC.

This chain connects TRBV14 to TRBJ1-1; 9 bases are shared with TRBD1. The CDR3 has 14 residues. The V gene's germline CDR1 is SGHDN and CDR2 FVKESK. J gave up 6 bases and V 4 bases, and 6 bases lay outside the gene matches. In DNA form, the CDR3 reads TGTGCCAGCAGCCGGGACAGGGTGTCCTCTGAAGCTTTCTTT. Translating it yields CASSRDRVSSEAFF.

This chain links TRBV7-8 with TRBJ2-3; D remains ambiguous. V was shortened by 1 base and J by 4 bases, with 12 bases between the two germline ends. This CDR3 has 15 residues. Germline CDR1 SGHVS, CDR2 FQNEAQ. The CDR3 nucleotides are TGTGCCAGCAGCTTAGTATTCTCTGTAGCAGATACGCAGTATTTT. Translation gives CASSLVFSVADTQYF.